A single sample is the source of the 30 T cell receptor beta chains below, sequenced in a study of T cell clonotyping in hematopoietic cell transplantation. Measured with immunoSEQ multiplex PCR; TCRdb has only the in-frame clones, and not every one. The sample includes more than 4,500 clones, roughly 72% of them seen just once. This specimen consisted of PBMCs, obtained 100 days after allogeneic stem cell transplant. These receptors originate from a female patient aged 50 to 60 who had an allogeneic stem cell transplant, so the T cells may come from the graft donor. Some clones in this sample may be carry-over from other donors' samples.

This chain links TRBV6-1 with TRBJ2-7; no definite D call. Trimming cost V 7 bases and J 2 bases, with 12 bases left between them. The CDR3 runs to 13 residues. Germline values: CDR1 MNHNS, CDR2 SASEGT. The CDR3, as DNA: TGTGCCAGCACTCTTTTCATTCCCTACGAGCAGTACTTC. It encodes CASTLFIPYEQYF.

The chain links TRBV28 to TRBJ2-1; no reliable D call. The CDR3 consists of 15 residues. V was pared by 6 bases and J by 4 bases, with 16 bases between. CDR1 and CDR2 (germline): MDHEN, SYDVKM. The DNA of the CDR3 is TGTGCCAGCAGCCACCGACGGAGCTTTTACAATGAGCAGTTCTTC. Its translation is CASSHRRSFYNEQFF.

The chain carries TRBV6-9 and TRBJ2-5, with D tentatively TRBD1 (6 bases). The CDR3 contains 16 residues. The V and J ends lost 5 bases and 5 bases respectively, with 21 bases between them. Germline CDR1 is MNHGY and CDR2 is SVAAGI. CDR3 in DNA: TGTGCCAGCAGTCCGGGACATTCTATAGGGGCGGAGACCCAGTACTTC. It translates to CASSPGHSIGAETQYF.

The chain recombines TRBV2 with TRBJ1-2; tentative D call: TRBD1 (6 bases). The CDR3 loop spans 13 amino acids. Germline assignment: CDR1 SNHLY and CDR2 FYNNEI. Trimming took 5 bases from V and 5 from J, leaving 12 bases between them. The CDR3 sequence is CASSRTAEYGYTF. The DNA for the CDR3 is TGTGCCAGCAGTCGGACAGCCGAGTATGGCTACACCTTC.

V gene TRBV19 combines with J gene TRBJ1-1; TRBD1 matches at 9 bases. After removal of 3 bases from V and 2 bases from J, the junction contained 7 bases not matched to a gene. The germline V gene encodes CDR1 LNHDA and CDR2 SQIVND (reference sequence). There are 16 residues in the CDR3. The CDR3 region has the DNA TGTGCCAGTAGTATGGCACAGGGGGCAAGAAACACTGAAGCTTTCTTT. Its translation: CASSMAQGARNTEAFF.

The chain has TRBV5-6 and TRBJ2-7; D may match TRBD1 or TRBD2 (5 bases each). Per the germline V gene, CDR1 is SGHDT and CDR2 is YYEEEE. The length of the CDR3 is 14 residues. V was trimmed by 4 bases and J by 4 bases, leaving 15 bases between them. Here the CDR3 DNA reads TGTGCCAGCAGCCCCCCAGAGGGACCGTACGAGCAGTACTTC. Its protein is CASSPPEGPYEQYF.

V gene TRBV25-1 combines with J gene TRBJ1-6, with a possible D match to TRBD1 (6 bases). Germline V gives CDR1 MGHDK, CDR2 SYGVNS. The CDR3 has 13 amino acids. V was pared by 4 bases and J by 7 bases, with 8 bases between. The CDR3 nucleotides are TGTGCCAGCAGTGGCACAGGGAATTCACCCCTCCACTTT. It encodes CASSGTGNSPLHF. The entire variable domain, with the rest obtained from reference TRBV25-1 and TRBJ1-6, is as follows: EADIYQTPRYLVIGTGKKITLECSQTMGHDKMYWYQQDPGMELHLIHYSYGVNSTEKGDLSSESTVSRIRTEHFPLTLESARPSHTSQYLCASSGTGNSPLHFGNGTRLTVT.

The CDR3 bases are TGTGCCACCAGCAGAGATCTCGGAGGGAGGGGGCACCAAGAGACCCAGTACTTC. Its translation: CATSRDLGGRGHQETQYF. This sequence joins TRBV15 and TRBJ2-5; D could derive from TRBD1 or TRBD2 (7 bases each). Trimming removed 0 bases from V and 0 bases from J, with 17 bases in between. The CDR3 has 18 amino acids. Germline loops: CDR1 LNHNV, CDR2 YYDKDF (reference sequence).

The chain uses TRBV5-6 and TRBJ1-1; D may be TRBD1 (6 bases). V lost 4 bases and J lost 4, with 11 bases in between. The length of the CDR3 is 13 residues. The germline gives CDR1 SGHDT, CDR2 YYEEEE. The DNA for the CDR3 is TGTGCCAGCAGCGCAGGGGTGAGCACTGAAGCTTTCTTT. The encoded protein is CASSAGVSTEAFF. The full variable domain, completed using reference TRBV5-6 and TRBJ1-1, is DAGVTQSPTHLIKTRGQQVTLRCSPKSGHDTVSWYQQALGQGPQFIFQYYEEEERQRGNFPDRFSGHQFPNYSSELNVNALLLGDSALYLCASSAGVSTEAFFGQGTRLTVV.

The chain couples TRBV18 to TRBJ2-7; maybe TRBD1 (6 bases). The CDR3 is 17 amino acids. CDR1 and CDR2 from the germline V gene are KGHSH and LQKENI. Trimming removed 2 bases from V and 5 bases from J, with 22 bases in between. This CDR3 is CASSPLGHSSSGHEQYF. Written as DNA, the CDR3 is TGTGCCAGCTCACCATTGGGACATTCGTCGTCCGGGCACGAGCAGTACTTC. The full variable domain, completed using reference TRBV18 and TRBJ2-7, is NAGVMQNPRHLVRRRGQEARLRCSPMKGHSHVYWYRQLPEEGLKFMVYLQKENIIDESGMPKERFSAEFPKEGPSILRIQQVVRGDSAAYFCASSPLGHSSSGHEQYFGPGTRLTVT.

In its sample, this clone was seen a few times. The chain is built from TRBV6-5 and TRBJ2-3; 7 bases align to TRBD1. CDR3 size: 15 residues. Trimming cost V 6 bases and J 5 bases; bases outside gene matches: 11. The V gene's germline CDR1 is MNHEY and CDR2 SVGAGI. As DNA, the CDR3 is TGTGCCAGCAGCCAACTTCCGGGACAGAGAGATACGCAGTATTTT. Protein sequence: CASSQLPGQRDTQYF.

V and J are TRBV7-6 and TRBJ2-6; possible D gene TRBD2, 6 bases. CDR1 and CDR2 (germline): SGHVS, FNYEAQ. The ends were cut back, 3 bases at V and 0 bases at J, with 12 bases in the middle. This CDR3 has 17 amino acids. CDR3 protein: CASSFGRFSSGANVLTF. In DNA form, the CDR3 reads TGTGCCAGCAGCTTCGGGAGATTCTCCTCTGGGGCCAACGTCCTGACTTTC.

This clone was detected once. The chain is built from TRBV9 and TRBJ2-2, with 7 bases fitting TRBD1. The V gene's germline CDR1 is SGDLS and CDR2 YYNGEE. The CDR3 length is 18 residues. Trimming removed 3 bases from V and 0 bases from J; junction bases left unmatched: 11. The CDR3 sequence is CASSALHSGTANTGELFF. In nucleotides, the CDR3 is TGTGCCAGCAGCGCCCTCCATTCCGGGACAGCGAACACCGGGGAGCTGTTTTTT.

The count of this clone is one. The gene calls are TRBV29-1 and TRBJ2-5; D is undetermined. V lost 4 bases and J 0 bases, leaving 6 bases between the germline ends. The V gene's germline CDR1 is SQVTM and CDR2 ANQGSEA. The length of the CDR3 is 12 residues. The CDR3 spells CSVGVNQETQYF. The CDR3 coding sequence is TGCAGCGTTGGAGTCAACCAAGAGACCCAGTACTTC.

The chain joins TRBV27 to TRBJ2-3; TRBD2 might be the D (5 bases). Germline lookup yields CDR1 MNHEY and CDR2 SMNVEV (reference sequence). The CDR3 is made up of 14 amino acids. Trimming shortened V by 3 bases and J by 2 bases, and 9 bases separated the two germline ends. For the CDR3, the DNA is TGTGCCAGCAGTTTGATAGCGAACACAGATACGCAGTATTTT. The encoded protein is CASSLIANTDTQYF.

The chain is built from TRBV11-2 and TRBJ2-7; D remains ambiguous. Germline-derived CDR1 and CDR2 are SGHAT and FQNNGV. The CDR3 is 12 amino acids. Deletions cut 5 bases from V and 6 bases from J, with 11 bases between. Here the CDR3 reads CASSTTAAEQYF. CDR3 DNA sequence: TGTGCCAGCAGCACAACAGCAGCCGAGCAGTACTTC.

This CDR3 reads CASSRPPGTGGTKTQYF. In DNA, the CDR3 is TGTGCCAGCAGCAGGCCCCCCGGGACAGGGGGCACGAAGACCCAGTACTTC. This chain connects TRBV7-2 to TRBJ2-5; 12 positions match TRBD1. The germline V gene encodes CDR1 SGHTA and CDR2 FQGNSA. V was clipped by 5 bases and J by 6 bases; unmatched bases: 13. The CDR3 loop spans 17 amino acids.

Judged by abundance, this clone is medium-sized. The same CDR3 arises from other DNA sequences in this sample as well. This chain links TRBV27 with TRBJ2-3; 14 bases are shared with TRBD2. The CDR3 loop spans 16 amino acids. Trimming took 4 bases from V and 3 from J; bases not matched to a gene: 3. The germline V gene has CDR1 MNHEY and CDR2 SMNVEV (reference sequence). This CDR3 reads CASSSRLAGGTDTQYF. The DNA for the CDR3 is TGTGCCAGCAGTTCCAGACTAGCGGGAGGGACAGATACGCAGTATTTT.

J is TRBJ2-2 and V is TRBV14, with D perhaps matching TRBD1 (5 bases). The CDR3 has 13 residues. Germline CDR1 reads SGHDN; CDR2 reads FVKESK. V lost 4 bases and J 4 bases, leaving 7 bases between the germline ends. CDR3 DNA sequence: TGTGCCAGCAGCCGACAGCCCACCGGGGAGCTGTTTTTT. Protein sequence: CASSRQPTGELFF.

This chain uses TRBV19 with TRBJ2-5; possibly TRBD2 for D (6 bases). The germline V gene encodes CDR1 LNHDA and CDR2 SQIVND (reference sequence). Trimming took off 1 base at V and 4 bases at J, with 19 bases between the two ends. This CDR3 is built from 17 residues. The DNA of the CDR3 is TGTGCCAGTAGTATAGGCCGGAGGGGACCAGGAGGAGAGACCCAGTACTTC. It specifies CASSIGRRGPGGETQYF. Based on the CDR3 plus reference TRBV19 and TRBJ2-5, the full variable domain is DGGITQSPKYLFRKEGQNVTLSCEQNLNHDAMYWYRQDPGQGLRLIYYSQIVNDFQKGDIAEGYSVSREKKESFPLTVTSAQKNPTAFYLCASSIGRRGPGGETQYFGPGTRLLVL.

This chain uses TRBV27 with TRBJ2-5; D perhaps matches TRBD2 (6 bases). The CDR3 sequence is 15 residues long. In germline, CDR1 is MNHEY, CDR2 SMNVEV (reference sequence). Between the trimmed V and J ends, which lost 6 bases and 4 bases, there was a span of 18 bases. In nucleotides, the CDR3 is TGTGCCAGCAGGGAGCTGGGCAGACTAGTAGAGACCCAGTACTTC. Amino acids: CASRELGRLVETQYF.

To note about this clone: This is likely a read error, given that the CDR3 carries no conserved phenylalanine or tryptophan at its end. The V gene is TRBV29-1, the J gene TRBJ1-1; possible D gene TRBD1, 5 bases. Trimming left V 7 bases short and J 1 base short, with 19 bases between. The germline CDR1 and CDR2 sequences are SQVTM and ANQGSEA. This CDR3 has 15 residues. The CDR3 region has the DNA TGCAGCGCCGAGGGCAGGGAAGATGGGAACACTGAAGCTTTCTCT. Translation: CSAEGREDGNTEAFS.

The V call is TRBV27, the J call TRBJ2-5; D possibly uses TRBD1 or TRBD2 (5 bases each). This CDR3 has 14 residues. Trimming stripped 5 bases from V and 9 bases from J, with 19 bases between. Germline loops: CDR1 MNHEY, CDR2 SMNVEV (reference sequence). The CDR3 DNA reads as TGTGCCAGCAGTCTCTTGGTACAGGAGGCGCCCCAGTACTTC. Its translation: CASSLLVQEAPQYF.

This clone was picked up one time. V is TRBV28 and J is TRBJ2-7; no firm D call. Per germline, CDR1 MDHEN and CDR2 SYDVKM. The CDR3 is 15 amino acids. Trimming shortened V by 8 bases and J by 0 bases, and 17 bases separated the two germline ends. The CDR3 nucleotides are TGTGCCAGCCACCCCCAAGCTGCAAGCTCCTACGAGCAGTACTTC. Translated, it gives CASHPQAASSYEQYF.

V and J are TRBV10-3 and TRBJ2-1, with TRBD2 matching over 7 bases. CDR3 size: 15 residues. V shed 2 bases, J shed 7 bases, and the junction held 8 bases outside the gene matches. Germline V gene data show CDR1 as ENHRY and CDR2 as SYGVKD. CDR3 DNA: TGTGCCATCAGTGAGAACCCTAGCGGAGCTAATGAGCAGTTCTTC. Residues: CAISENPSGANEQFF.

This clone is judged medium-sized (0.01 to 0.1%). The DNA for the CDR3 is TGTGCCAGCAGGACAGGGGCAACCGGGGAGCTGTTTTTT. Encoded protein: CASRTGATGELFF. The gene calls are TRBV6-6 and TRBJ2-2; 8 positions agree with TRBD1. Germline lookup yields CDR1 MNHNY and CDR2 SVGAGI (reference sequence). The CDR3 length is 13 residues. With 6 bases clipped from V and 5 bases from J, the junction kept 2 bases outside the gene matches.

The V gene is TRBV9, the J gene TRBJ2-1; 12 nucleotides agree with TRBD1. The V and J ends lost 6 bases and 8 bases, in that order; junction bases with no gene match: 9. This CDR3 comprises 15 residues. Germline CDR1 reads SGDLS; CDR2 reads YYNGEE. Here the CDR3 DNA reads TGTGCCAGCAACCCCTCGGGACAGGGGGCCGATGAGCAGTTCTTC. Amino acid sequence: CASNPSGQGADEQFF.

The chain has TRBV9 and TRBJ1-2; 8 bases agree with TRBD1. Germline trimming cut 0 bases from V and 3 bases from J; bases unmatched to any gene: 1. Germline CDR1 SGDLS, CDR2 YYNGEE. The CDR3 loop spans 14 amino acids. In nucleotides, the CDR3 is TGTGCCAGCAGCGTAGAGACAGGGGACTATGGCTACACCTTC. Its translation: CASSVETGDYGYTF.

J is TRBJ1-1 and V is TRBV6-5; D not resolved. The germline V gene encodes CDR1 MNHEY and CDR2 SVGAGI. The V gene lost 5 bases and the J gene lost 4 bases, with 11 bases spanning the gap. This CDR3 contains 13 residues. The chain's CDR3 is CASSDGWGTEAFF. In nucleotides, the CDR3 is TGTGCCAGCAGTGATGGCTGGGGCACTGAAGCTTTCTTT.

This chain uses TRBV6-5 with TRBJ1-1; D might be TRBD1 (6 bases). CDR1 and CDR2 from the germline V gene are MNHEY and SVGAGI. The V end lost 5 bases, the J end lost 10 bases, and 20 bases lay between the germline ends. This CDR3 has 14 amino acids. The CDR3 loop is CASSRLARGAAAFF. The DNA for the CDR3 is TGTGCCAGCAGTCGTCTCGCCCGGGGGGCGGCAGCTTTCTTT.